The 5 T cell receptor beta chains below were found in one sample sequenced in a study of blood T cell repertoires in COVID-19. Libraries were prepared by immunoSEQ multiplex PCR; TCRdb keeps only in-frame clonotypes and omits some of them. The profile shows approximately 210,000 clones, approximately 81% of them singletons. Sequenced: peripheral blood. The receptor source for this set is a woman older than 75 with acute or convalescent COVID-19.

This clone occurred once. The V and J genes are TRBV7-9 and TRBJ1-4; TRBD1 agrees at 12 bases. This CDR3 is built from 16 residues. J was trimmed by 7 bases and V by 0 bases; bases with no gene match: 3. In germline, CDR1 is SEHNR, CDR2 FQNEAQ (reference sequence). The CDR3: CASSLAGTGGAEKLFF. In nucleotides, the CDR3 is TGTGCCAGCAGCTTAGCCGGGACAGGGGGCGCTGAAAAACTGTTTTTT.

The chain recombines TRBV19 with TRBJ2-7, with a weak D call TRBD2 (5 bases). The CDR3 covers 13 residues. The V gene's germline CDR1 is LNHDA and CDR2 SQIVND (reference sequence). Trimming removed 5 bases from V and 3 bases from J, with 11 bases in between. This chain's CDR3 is CASSSGYYYEQYF. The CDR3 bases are TGTGCCAGTAGTTCGGGGTATTACTACGAGCAGTACTTC.

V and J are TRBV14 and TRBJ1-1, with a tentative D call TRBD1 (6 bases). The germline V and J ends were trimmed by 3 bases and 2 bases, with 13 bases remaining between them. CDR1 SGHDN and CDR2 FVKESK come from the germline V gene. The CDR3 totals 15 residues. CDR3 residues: CASSQGGQSNTEAFF. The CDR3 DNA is TGTGCCAGCAGCCAGGGCGGACAGTCTAACACTGAAGCTTTCTTT.

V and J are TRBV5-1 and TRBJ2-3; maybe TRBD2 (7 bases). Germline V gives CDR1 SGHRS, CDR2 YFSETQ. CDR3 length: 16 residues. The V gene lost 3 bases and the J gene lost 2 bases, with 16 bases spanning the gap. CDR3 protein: CASSSLGGGITDTQYF. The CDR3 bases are TGCGCCAGCAGCTCCTTAGGCGGGGGCATCACAGATACGCAGTATTTT.

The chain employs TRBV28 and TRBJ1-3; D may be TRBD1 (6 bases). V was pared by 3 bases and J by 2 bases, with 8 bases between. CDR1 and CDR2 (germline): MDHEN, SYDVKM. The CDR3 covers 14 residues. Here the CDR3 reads CASSLGAAGNTIYF. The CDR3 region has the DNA TGTGCCAGCAGTTTGGGGGCCGCTGGAAACACCATATATTTT.